This is a list of T cell receptor beta chains from one sample in a study of cytomegalovirus exposure and HLA in healthy donors. Profiled with immunoSEQ multiplex PCR; TCRdb holds only in-frame clones, not every one. The sample shows around 150,000 clones, approximately 80% of them seen only once. The specimen sequenced was PBMCs. The receptors shown here come from a man younger than 45 in good health and CMV-seronegative. Both conserved end residues are part of each CDR3. Each record gives: clone size, D gene, J gene, V gene, CDR3 DNA, CDR3 protein. A D gene is named only where the DNA matches it firmly. Clone size is not always given. Where it is, it says once, few, many or a class for expanded clones.

-,-,TRBJ1-4,TRBV7-9,TGTGCCAGCAGCCCGGCCCTAGCAACTAATGAAAAACTGTTTTTT,CASSPALATNEKLFF
-,-,TRBJ1-1,TRBV5-4,TGTGCCAGCAGCTTGGCAGGGGTTGGCACTGAAGCTTTCTTT,CASSLAGVGTEAFF
-,-,TRBJ2-7,TRBV15,TGTGCCACCAGCAGAGGGACCTCGGGGAGCTCCTACGAGCAGTACTTC,CATSRGTSGSSYEQYF
once,-,TRBJ2-7,TRBV14,TGTGCCAGCAGCCCTAACTTGGACAGTCGGGAGCAGTACTTC,CASSPNLDSREQYF
-,TRBD2,TRBJ2-7,TRBV7-3,TGTGCCAGCAGCGTTGGGCTAGCGGAATCCTACGAGCAGTACTTC,CASSVGLAESYEQYF
once,-,TRBJ1-2,TRBV6-5,TGTGCCAGCAGTTACTCAGGGGCTGGTGGCTACACCTTC,CASSYSGAGGYTF
-,TRBD1,TRBJ1-2,TRBV5-6,TGTGCCAGCAGCGTGACAGGGGTCGTGGTCCACACCTTC,CASSVTGVVVHTF
once,-,TRBJ2-5,TRBV18,TGTGCCAGCTCACCACCCTCCCAAGAGACCCAGTACTTC,CASSPPSQETQYF
-,TRBD1,TRBJ1-3,TRBV5-5,TGTGCCAGCAGCACAGGGACAGCTGGAAACACCATATATTTT,CASSTGTAGNTIYF
-,-,TRBJ2-3,TRBV7-9,TGTGCCAGCAGCTTAGAGCAGGTCTTTGTTACAGATACGCAGTATTTT,CASSLEQVFVTDTQYF
-,TRBD1,TRBJ2-7,TRBV4-2,TGTGCCAGCAGCGACCGGGACAGGGGACCGAGCTCCTACGAGCAGTACTTC,CASSDRDRGPSSYEQYF
-,TRBD1,TRBJ2-1,TRBV5-4,TGTGCCAGCAGCCGACAGGGGAGCTCCTACAATGAGCAGTTCTTC,CASSRQGSSYNEQFF
-,-,TRBJ1-2,TRBV4-2,TGTGCCAGCAGCCAAAACGGACAGATGAACTATGGCTACACCTTC,CASSQNGQMNYGYTF
-,TRBD2,TRBJ2-1,TRBV5-4,TGTGCCAGCAGCTTGGCCTATGTGGGAGGGCTGCAGTTCTTC,CASSLAYVGGLQFF
-,-,TRBJ2-1,TRBV6-6,TGTGCCAGCAGTTACCCTCCTGTCGACAATGAGCAGTTCTTC,CASSYPPVDNEQFF
-,TRBD1,TRBJ2-7,TRBV4-1,TGCGCCAGCAGCGGGGGACAGGAGGCCTACGAGCAGTACTTC,CASSGGQEAYEQYF
-,TRBD1,TRBJ2-3,TRBV5-1,TGCGCCAGCAGCTGGGGTAGGACAGGAGGTCCGGATACGCAGTATTTT,CASSWGRTGGPDTQYF
once,TRBD2,TRBJ2-1,TRBV30,TGTGCCTGGAGGGGACTAGCGGGCAGCTCCTACAATGAGCAGTTCTTC,CAWRGLAGSSYNEQFF
-,TRBD2,TRBJ2-3,TRBV30,TGTGCCTGGAGTGTACCCCTAGCGGGAGCTTATACGCAGTATTTT,CAWSVPLAGAYTQYF
-,-,TRBJ2-3,TRBV2,TGTGCCAGCAGTCTTAGCGCAGATACGCAGTATTTT,CASSLSADTQYF
-,TRBD1,TRBJ2-5,TRBV27,TGTGCCAGCAGGACAGGGGGCGGGTCCCAGTACTTC,CASRTGGGSQYF
-,-,TRBJ2-1,TRBV5-1,TGCGCCAGCAACACGGCAGGGGCTGACTATGAGCAGTTCTTC,CASNTAGADYEQFF
-,-,TRBJ1-2,TRBV2,TGTGCCAGCAGTGAAGCAGGGGCCGGCGGCTACACCTTC,CASSEAGAGGYTF
once,-,TRBJ2-5,TRBV30,TGTGCCTGGGGCCCCCAAACGGAGACCCAGTACTTC,CAWGPQTETQYF
-,-,TRBJ2-5,TRBV28,TGTGCCAGCAGCTCCCGACTCCCGGGTAGGGAGACCCAGTACTTC,CASSSRLPGRETQYF
-,-,TRBJ1-4,TRBV6-5,TGTGCCAGCAGTCTCGGTAGAGGTGCTAATGAAAAACTGTTTTTT,CASSLGRGANEKLFF
once,TRBD1,TRBJ1-2,TRBV27,TGTGCCAGCAGTTTAGACAGGGGCTATGGCTACACCTTC,CASSLDRGYGYTF
-,-,TRBJ2-5,TRBV2,TGTGCCAGCAGTGATGCGGGAAAAGAGACCCAGTACTTC,CASSDAGKETQYF
-,-,TRBJ1-2,TRBV6-6,TGTGCCAGCACCCAGGGGCAGGATGGCTACACCTTC,CASTQGQDGYTF
-,TRBD2,TRBJ2-2,TRBV18,TGTGCCAGCTCACCACTACCTAGCGGGAGGGCCAGCACCGGGGAGCTGTTTTTT,CASSPLPSGRASTGELFF
-,TRBD2,TRBJ2-7,TRBV10-3,TGTGCCATCAGTGAGTCTGTTGGGGGGGGCGAGCAGTACTTC,CAISESVGGGEQYF
-,-,TRBJ2-3,TRBV15,TGTGCCACCAGCGGACTGAATTCAGATACGCAGTATTTT,CATSGLNSDTQYF
few,-,TRBJ2-7,TRBV25-1,TGTGCCAGCAGCGACTTTGGTGGTCTAGGCTACGAGCAGTACTTC,CASSDFGGLGYEQYF
-,-,TRBJ1-4,TRBV7-9,TGTGCCAGCAGCCCCCTCGAGGAAAAACTGTTTTTT,CASSPLEEKLFF
-,-,TRBJ2-5,TRBV2,TGTGCCAGCAAGCCTAGCATAGAGACCCAGTACTTC,CASKPSIETQYF
-,-,TRBJ2-7,TRBV29-1,TGCAGCGCGGCAGGCCGAGCCAATAGCTACGAGCAGTACTTC,CSAAGRANSYEQYF
once,TRBD2,TRBJ2-3,TRBV19,TGTGCCAGTAGGACTAGCGGGAGAACAGATACGCAGTATTTT,CASRTSGRTDTQYF
once,-,TRBJ1-2,TRBV5-4,TGTGCCAGCTACGACGGGACTTCTGGCTACACCTTC,CASYDGTSGYTF
-,TRBD1,TRBJ2-2,TRBV2,TGTGCCAGCCATGACAGGGTTCAAACCGGGGAGCTGTTTTTT,CASHDRVQTGELFF
-,TRBD1,TRBJ2-3,TRBV5-1,TGCGCCAGCAGGACAGGACAGGGATCTAGCACAGATACGCAGTATTTT,CASRTGQGSSTDTQYF
-,TRBD1,TRBJ1-1,TRBV29-1,TGCAGCGCCTACTGGGACAGAAAGAACACTGAAGCTTTCTTT,CSAYWDRKNTEAFF
-,-,TRBJ2-1,TRBV4-1,TGCGCCAGCAGCCAAGATGAGTGGGATTTGGCGGGACTGGATGAGCAGTTCTTC,CASSQDEWDLAGLDEQFF
-,TRBD2,TRBJ2-3,TRBV5-1,TGCGCCAGCAGCCAAATCCGGACTAGCGTCACAGATACGCAGTATTTT,CASSQIRTSVTDTQYF
-,-,TRBJ1-1,TRBV11-2,TGTGCCAGCAGCCCTACAGGGAGCGAAGCTTTCTTT,CASSPTGSEAFF
once,-,TRBJ2-7,TRBV7-6,TGTGCCAGCAGCTCGCTAACACAGGGCAACGAGCAGTACTTC,CASSSLTQGNEQYF
-,-,TRBJ2-5,TRBV10-3,TGTGCCATCAGTGTCATGGGCAGAGCCCAAGAGACCCAGTACTTC,CAISVMGRAQETQYF
once,-,TRBJ2-2,TRBV15,TGTGCCACCAGCAGTGGACTTCCAGGGGAGCTGTTTTTT,CATSSGLPGELFF
-,-,TRBJ2-7,TRBV7-8,TGTGCCAGCACCAACGGTATCGAGCAGTACTTC,CASTNGIEQYF
-,-,TRBJ1-1,TRBV5-1,TGCGCCAGCAGATCCCCCCCGGGACAAGGATACATGAACACTGAAGCTTTCTTT,CASRSPPGQGYMNTEAFF
-,TRBD2,TRBJ2-3,TRBV30,TGTGCCTGGAGTACGGGACTAGCAGATCTCACAGATACGCAGTATTTT,CAWSTGLADLTDTQYF
-,TRBD1,TRBJ1-1,TRBV11-2,TGTGCCAGCAGCTTAGGGGCAGGGGGGAACACTGAAGCTTTCTTT,CASSLGAGGNTEAFF
-,-,TRBJ1-2,TRBV6-5,TGTGCCAGCAGTGAACAGGGAGCTAACTATGGCTACACCTTC,CASSEQGANYGYTF
-,-,TRBJ2-1,TRBV5-1,TGCGCCAGCAGCTTTGGCCGTCTAGTTGGCGGCCCCTACAATGAGCAGTTCTTC,CASSFGRLVGGPYNEQFF
-,TRBD2,TRBJ2-1,TRBV29-1,TGCAGCGTCTGGACTAGCGGGGCCTCCTACAATGAGCAGTTCTTC,CSVWTSGASYNEQFF
-,TRBD1,TRBJ2-7,TRBV9,TGTGCCAGCAGCGTTAGTACCGGGACAGACTCCTACGAGCAGTACTTC,CASSVSTGTDSYEQYF
-,TRBD2,TRBJ2-1,TRBV30,TGTGCCTGGAGTTCAGACGAGACTAGCGGGAGCAATGAGCAGTTCTTC,CAWSSDETSGSNEQFF